This T cell receptor beta chain was recorded in a study of CD8 T cells in ankylosing spondylitis. This clonotype has at least ten counts. The CDR3 consists of 17 residues. J lost 2 bases, V lost 6 bases, and 14 bases had no gene match. The germline gives CDR1 MNHEY, CDR2 SVGEGT. Libraries for TCR beta were made by quantitative 5'-RACE with molecular barcodes. TCRdb fed the 5' RACE reads into MiXCR, producing one record per CDR3 protein. The sample shows under 300,000 distinct CDR3 sequences, roughly a tenth of them seen only once. This chain uses TRBV6-2 or TRBV6-3 with TRBJ2-3; 7 bases line up with TRBD1. The sequencing sample was made of blood, either unsorted or a sorted T cell fraction (not recorded which). The origin of this receptor is a male donor with ankylosing spondylitis or in good health (not recorded which). CDR3 amino acids: CASSTNRGQVFTDTQYF. For the CDR3, the DNA is TGTGCCAGCAGCACAAACCGCGGACAGGTGTTCACAGATACGCAGTATTTT.